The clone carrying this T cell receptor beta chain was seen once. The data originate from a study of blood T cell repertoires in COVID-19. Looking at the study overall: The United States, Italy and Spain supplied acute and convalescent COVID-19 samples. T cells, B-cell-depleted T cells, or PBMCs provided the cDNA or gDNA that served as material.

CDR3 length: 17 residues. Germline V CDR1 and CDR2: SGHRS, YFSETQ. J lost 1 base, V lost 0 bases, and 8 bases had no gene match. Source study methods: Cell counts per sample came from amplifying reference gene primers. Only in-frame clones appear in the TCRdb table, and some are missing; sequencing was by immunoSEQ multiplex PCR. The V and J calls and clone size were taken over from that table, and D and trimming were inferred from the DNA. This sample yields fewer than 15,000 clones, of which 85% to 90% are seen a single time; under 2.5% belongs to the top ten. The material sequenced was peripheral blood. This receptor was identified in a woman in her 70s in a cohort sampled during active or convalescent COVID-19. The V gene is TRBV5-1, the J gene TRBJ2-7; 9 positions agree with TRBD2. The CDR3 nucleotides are TGCGCCAGCAGCTTGGTCGGCGGGGGGGCCGTATCCTACGAGCAGTACTTC. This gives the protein CASSLVGGGAVSYEQYF.